The sequence of this T cell receptor beta chain was determined in a study of T cell responses to AZD1222 COVID-19 vaccine. General observations from the study: Seropositive AZD1222 recipients at baseline numbered only six or seven. Clonal diversity was possibly underestimated; the donors were predominantly white British and more often female. Reports indicate that nearly half of spike-specific TCRs are directed at unmutated variant regions. Across the whole spike, CD4 TCRs peaked at regions 160-218 and 743-854.

The CDR3 extends over 16 amino acids. Germline V CDR1 and CDR2: LNHDA, SQIVND (reference sequence). V lost 7 bases, J lost 4 bases, and 20 bases lay in between. Worth noting for this clone: Its antigen is unknown.

Produced via immunoSEQ multiplex PCR; TCRdb's table is partial and in-frame only. The sample has about 110,000 clones, about 86% seen once. This clonotype was obtained from an adult in good health. This specimen consisted of peripheral blood, obtained on day 0 of AZD1222 vaccination. The chain recombines TRBV19 with TRBJ1-3; tentative D call: TRBD1 (5 bases). As DNA, the CDR3 is TGTGCCAGTACCCTCAATACAAGGGGATTCGGAAACACCATATATTTT. Amino acid sequence: CASTLNTRGFGNTIYF.